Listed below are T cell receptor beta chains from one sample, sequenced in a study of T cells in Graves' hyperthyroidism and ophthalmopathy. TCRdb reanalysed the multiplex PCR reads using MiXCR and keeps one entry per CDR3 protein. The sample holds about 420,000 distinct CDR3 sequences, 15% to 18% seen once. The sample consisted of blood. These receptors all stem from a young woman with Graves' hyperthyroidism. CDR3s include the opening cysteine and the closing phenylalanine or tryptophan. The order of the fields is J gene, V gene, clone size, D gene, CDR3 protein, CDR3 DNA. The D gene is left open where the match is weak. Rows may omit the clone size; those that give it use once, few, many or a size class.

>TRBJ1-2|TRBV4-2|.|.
CASSQDWEKANYGYTF
TGTGCCAGCAGCCAGGATTGGGAAAAAGCTAACTATGGCTACACCTTC
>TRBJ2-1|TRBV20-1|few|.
CSARDHRDYYNEQFF
TGCAGTGCTAGAGACCACAGGGACTACTACAATGAGCAGTTCTTC
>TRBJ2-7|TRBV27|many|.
CASSPDSVNEQYF
TGTGCCAGCAGCCCCGACTCTGTTAACGAGCAGTACTTC
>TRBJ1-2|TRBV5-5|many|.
CASSFGTPPLNYGYTF
TGTGCCAGCAGCTTTGGGACACCACCCCTCAACTATGGCTACACCTTC
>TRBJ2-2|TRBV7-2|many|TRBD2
CASSLVPAGGGGELFF
TGTGCCAGCAGCTTAGTCCCAGCGGGGGGCGGCGGGGAGCTGTTTTTT
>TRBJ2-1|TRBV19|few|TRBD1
CAIHAGGVSPIAHYYEQFF
TGTGCCATTCACGCAGGGGGCGTTAGCCCAATAGCCCATTACTATGAGCAGTTCTTC
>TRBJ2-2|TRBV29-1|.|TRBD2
CSGVGRVAGELFF
TGCAGCGGTGTGGGGAGGGTGGCCGGGGAGCTGTTTTTT
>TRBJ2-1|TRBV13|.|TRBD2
CASSLALAGYNEQFF
TGTGCCAGCAGCTTAGCATTAGCGGGATACAATGAGCAGTTCTTC
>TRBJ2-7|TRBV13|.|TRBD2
CASSQASGFRGLADSSYEQYF
TGTGCCAGCAGCCAAGCAAGCGGTTTCCGGGGACTAGCGGATAGCTCCTACGAGCAGTACTTC
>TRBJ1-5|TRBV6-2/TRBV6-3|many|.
CASSYGGTGQPQHF
TGTGCCAGCAGTTATGGGGGGACCGGACAGCCCCAGCATTTT
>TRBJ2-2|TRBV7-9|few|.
CASSLVMNTGELFF
TGTGCCAGCAGCTTAGTAATGAACACCGGGGAGCTGTTTTTT
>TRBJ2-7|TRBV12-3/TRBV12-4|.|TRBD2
CASRPSGSSYEQYF
TGTGCCAGCAGACCTAGCGGAAGCTCCTACGAGCAGTACTTC
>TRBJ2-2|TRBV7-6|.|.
CASTLWGRGGSHGELFF
TGTGCCAGCACCCTCTGGGGACGAGGGGGGAGTCACGGGGAGCTGTTTTTT
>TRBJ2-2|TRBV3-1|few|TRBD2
CASSQGPGGYGELFF
TGTGCCAGCAGCCAGGGACCGGGAGGGTACGGGGAGCTGTTTTTT
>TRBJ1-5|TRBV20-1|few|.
CSARGPGGTFSNQPQHF
TGCAGTGCTAGAGGGCCGGGGGGGACCTTTAGCAATCAGCCCCAGCATTTT
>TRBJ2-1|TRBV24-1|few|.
CATRGGLYNEQFF
TGTGCCACCAGGGGGGGGCTCTACAATGAGCAGTTCTTC
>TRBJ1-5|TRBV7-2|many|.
CASSFMENQPQHF
TGTGCCAGCAGCTTTATGGAGAATCAGCCCCAGCATTTT
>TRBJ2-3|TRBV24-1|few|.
CATSAAALGTDTQYF
TGTGCCACCAGTGCGGCAGCCCTTGGCACAGATACGCAGTATTTT
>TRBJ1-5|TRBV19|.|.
CASRNPAGNQPQHF
TGTGCCAGTCGAAATCCTGCTGGCAATCAGCCCCAGCATTTT
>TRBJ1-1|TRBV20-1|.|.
CSAMMNTEAFF
TGCAGTGCTATGATGAACACTGAAGCTTTCTTT
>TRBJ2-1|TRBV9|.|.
CASSVDLGVNEQFF
TGTGCCAGCAGCGTAGACCTCGGGGTCAATGAGCAGTTCTTC
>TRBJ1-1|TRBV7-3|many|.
CASSLMSYTEAFF
TGTGCCAGCAGCTTAATGTCGTACACTGAAGCTTTCTTT
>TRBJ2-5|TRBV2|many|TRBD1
CASRGTGRRQYF
TGTGCCAGCAGGGGGACAGGGCGACGTCAGTACTTC
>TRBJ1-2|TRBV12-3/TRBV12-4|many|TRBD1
CASSQTGLSGYTF
TGTGCCAGCAGTCAGACAGGGCTTAGTGGCTACACCTTC
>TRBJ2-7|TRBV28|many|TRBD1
CASSLPGQGSYEQYF
TGTGCCAGCAGTCTCCCGGGACAGGGGTCCTACGAGCAGTACTTC
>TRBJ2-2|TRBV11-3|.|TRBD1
CASSPWDRGNTGELFF
TGTGCCAGCAGCCCATGGGACAGGGGGAACACCGGGGAGCTGTTTTTT
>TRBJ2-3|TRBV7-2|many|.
CASSDKAGWATDTQYF
TGTGCCAGCAGCGATAAGGCAGGTTGGGCCACAGATACGCAGTATTTT
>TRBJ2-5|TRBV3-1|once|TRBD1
CASSLDRGIDTKARETQYF
TGTGCCAGCAGCTTGGACAGGGGAATCGACACAAAGGCGAGGGAGACCCAGTACTTC
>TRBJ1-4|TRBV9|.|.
CASSVSEPTSGEKLFF
TGTGCCAGCAGCGTTTCGGAGCCCACAAGCGGTGAAAAACTGTTTTTT
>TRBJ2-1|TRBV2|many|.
CASIDYGSGNEQFF
TGTGCCAGCATTGATTATGGATCAGGCAATGAGCAGTTCTTC
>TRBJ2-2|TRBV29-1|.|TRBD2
CSVSRLAGATGELFF
TGCAGCGTTTCGAGACTAGCGGGAGCTACCGGGGAGCTGTTTTTT
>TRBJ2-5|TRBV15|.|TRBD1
CATSRDGTGGLETQYF
TGTGCCACCAGCAGAGACGGGACAGGGGGCTTGGAGACCCAGTACTTC
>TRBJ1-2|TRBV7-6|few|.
CASSLTLSGGYTF
TGTGCCAGCAGCTTAACTCTTAGCGGCGGCTACACCTTC
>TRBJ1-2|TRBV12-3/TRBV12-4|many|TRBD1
CASSLGGQGEGYTF
TGTGCCAGCAGTTTAGGGGGACAGGGTGAAGGCTACACCTTC
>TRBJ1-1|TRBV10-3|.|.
CAVHGNTEAFF
TGTGCCGTTCATGGTAACACTGAAGCTTTCTTT
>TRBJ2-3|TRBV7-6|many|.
CASSLEATNTDTQYF
TGTGCCAGCAGCTTAGAGGCTACTAACACAGATACGCAGTATTTT
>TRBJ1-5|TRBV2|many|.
CASSPDRPYQPQHF
TGTGCCAGCAGCCCAGACAGACCTTATCAGCCCCAGCATTTT
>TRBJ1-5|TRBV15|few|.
CATSQVDQPQHF
TGTGCCACCTCACAGGTGGATCAGCCCCAGCATTTT
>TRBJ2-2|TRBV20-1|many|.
CSATSVQANTGELFF
TGCAGTGCTACTAGCGTCCAAGCGAACACCGGGGAGCTGTTTTTT
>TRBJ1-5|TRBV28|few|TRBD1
CASSRGQDNQPQHF
TGTGCCAGCAGCCGGGGACAGGATAATCAGCCCCAGCATTTT
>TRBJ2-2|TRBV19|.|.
CASSPRELNTGELFF
TGTGCCAGTAGTCCGAGGGAGCTTAACACCGGGGAGCTGTTTTTT
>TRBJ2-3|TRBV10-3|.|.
CAISEGDTQYF
TGTGCCATTTCCGAAGGGGATACGCAGTATTTT
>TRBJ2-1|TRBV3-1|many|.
CASSRQPGRPNEQFF
TGTGCCAGCAGCCGACAACCGGGACGACCCAATGAGCAGTTCTTC
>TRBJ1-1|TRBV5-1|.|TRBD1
CASSLGQGVRGTEAFF
TGCGCCAGCAGCTTGGGACAGGGTGTTCGTGGCACTGAAGCTTTCTTT
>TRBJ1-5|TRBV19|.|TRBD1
CASRGYTGGNQPQHF
TGTGCCAGCCGGGGGTACACAGGGGGCAATCAGCCCCAGCATTTT
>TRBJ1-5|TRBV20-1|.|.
CSARGDLGGYSNQPQHF
TGCAGTGCCCGAGGGGACCTGGGGGGGTATAGCAATCAGCCCCAGCATTTT
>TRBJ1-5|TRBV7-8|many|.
CASSSGVGGQPQHF
TGTGCCAGCAGCTCGGGCGTGGGGGGTCAGCCCCAGCATTTT
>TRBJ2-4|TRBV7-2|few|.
CASSSGGSLSIQYF
TGTGCCAGCAGCTCCGGGGGTTCTCTCTCGATTCAGTACTTC
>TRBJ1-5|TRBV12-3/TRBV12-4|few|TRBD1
CASRGQGTQPQHF
TGTGCCAGCAGGGGACAGGGGACCCAGCCCCAGCATTTT
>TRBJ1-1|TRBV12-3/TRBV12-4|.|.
CASSYRPGLTEAFF
TGTGCCAGCAGTTATCGCCCAGGGCTCACTGAAGCTTTCTTT
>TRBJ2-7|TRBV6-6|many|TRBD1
CASSYSRQGVVSYEQYF
TGTGCCAGCAGTTACTCGAGGCAGGGGGTTGTGTCCTACGAGCAGTACTTC
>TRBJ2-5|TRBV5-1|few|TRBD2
CASSPGTSGETQYF
TGCGCCAGCAGCCCCGGGACTAGCGGAGAGACCCAGTACTTC
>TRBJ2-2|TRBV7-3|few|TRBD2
CASSLGGGPRTGELFF
TGTGCCAGCAGCTTAGGCGGGGGGCCGCGTACCGGGGAGCTGTTTTTT
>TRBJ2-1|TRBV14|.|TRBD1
CASSQARGRNNEQFF
TGTGCCAGCAGCCAAGCCAGGGGGCGGAACAATGAGCAGTTCTTC
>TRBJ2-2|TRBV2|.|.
CASRGGRRGNTGELFF
TGTGCCAGCAGAGGGGGACGCAGGGGGAACACCGGGGAGCTGTTTTTT
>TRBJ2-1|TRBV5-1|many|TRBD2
CASSTSGFYNEQFF
TGCGCCAGCAGTACTAGCGGGTTTTACAATGAGCAGTTCTTC
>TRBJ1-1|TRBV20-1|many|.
CSALGTGNTEAFF
TGCAGTGCTCTCGGGACGGGGAACACTGAAGCTTTCTTT
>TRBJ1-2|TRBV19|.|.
CASSTDFGGYTF
TGTGCCAGTAGTACGGATTTTGGAGGCTACACCTTC
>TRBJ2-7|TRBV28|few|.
CASSFDSSSYEQYF
TGTGCCAGCAGTTTTGACAGTTCCTCCTACGAGCAGTACTTC
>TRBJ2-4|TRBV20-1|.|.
CSARPILAKNIQYF
TGCAGTGCTAGACCCATATTAGCCAAAAACATTCAGTACTTC